This T cell receptor beta chain was identified in a study of blood T cells in healthy people across ages. Using a J-beta primer mix together with a sample-barcoded 5' primer, a second PCR was run for about 6 to 12 cycles. MiXCR was run by TCRdb on the 5' RACE reads, yielding one entry per CDR3 protein. This sample has 1.5 million to 2 million distinct CDR3 sequences, with roughly 50% found just once. The CDR3 has 16 amino acids. V was trimmed by 5 bases and J by 0 bases, leaving 13 bases between them. Germline V CDR1 and CDR2: MDHEN, SYDVKM. This sequence joins TRBV28 and TRBJ2-2; TRBD1 might be the D (7 bases). This clonotype was sampled from a woman in her thirties or forties in good health. Sequencing input: blood. The CDR3 loop reads CASSPGDSTNTGELFF. DNA for the CDR3: TGTGCCAGCAGTCCGGGGGACAGTACGAACACCGGGGAGCTGTTTTTT.